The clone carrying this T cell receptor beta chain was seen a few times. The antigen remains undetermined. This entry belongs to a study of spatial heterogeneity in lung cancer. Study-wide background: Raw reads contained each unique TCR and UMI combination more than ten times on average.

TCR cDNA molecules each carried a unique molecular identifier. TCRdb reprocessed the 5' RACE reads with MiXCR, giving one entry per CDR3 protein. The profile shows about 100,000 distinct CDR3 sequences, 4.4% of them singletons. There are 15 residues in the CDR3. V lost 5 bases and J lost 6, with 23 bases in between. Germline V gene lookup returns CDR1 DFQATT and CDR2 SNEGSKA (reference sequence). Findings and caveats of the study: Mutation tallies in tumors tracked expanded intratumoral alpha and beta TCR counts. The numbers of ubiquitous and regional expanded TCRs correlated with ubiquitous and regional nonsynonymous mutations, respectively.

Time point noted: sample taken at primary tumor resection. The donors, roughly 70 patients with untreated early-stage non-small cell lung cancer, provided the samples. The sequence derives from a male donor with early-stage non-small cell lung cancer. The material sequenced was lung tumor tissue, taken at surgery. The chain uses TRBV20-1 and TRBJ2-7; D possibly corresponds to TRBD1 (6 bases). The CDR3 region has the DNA TGCAGTGCTGGTCAACCGGGACAAGGTCTATTCGAGCAGTACTTC. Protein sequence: CSAGQPGQGLFEQYF.